This entry features one T cell receptor (beta chain) sequence. What it binds is unknown. This record belongs to a study of OX40 agonist ivuxolimab in advanced cancers. Study-wide findings and caveats: Also present in some nonresponders was a low level of normalized T-cell clonal expansion.

Libraries were prepared by immunoSEQ multiplex PCR; TCRdb keeps only in-frame clonotypes and omits some of them. The sample contains 58,000 or so clones, 65% to 90% of which appear only once. Trimming pared 2 bases from V and 8 bases from J, leaving 14 bases between. The length of the CDR3 is 15 residues. Germline CDR1 reads SGHDT; CDR2 reads YYEEEE. The clonotype originates from an adult with an advanced solid tumor such as melanoma, head and neck, liver or kidney cancer. The sample consisted of CD4+ or CD8+ T cells sorted from blood, taken in a trial of the OX40 agonist ivuxolimab. The J gene is TRBJ1-6, the V gene TRBV5-6, with D perhaps TRBD1 (6 bases). This chain's CDR3 is CASSLRGAFDSPLHF. CDR3 in DNA: TGTGCCAGCAGCTTAAGGGGGGCGTTCGATTCACCCCTCCACTTT.